The clone carrying this T cell receptor beta chain came up a few times. CDR3 length equals 18 residues. V was pared by 3 bases and J by 0 bases, with 13 bases of the junction left unmatched. CDR1 is SGHDN and CDR2 is FVKESK in the germline V gene. Study processing details: By means of reference gene primer amplification, nucleated cell counts were estimated. Profiling relied on immunoSEQ multiplex PCR, and the TCRdb table lists in-frame clones only, not all of them. Clonal size and the V and J genes are those of that table, whereas D and trimming came from the DNA. This sample has over 250,000 clones, with approximately 90% found just once. This entry comes from a study of blood T cell repertoires in COVID-19.

The V gene is TRBV14, the J gene TRBJ1-1, with 7 bases matching TRBD1. The TCR comes from a woman in her 50s with COVID-19, enrolled during active disease. Sequencing was performed on peripheral blood. The CDR3 DNA follows: TGTGCCAGCAGCCAGTCACCGGGACAGAGACTCATGAACACTGAAGCTTTCTTT. Translation gives CASSQSPGQRLMNTEAFF.